This TCR beta chain was recorded in a study of technical replicates of blood from a handful of donors (dated by TCRdb to 2016 to 2017). About this clone: No cognate antigen has been identified for it. The record has no base qualities; no much larger clone is one base away.

Receptor libraries were prepared by the immunoSEQ multiplex PCR assay. This is the immuneACCESS table as TCRdb keeps it, with only in-frame sequences that have V and J called. A part of the clones is gone; compared with another copy, unresolved V genes explain less than half, and the rest is unexplained. Present in this sample are 60,000 to 80,000 clones, roughly 92% of which were seen just once. The top ten clonotypes cover 4.5% to 5% of the sample. V is shortened by 4 bases, J by 0 bases, and the region joining them spans 15 bases. The CDR3 spans 16 residues, from the cysteine through the phenylalanine. Only the CDR3 DNA stays, 48 bases, in frame from base 1. As encoded in the germline V gene (reference sequence), CDR1 is SGHNT while CDR2 is YYREEE.

Sample: PBMCs. The rearrangement joined TRBV5-4 to TRBJ2-3; TRBD2 is a weak D gene call, 6 bases matching. The clonotype comes from a human donor in good health. Some clones in this sample may be carry-over from other donors' samples. The sequence in DNA is TGTGCCAGCAGCCCCTTGGCAGGGACTAGCACAGATACGCAGTATTTT. This translates into CASSPLAGTSTDTQYF.